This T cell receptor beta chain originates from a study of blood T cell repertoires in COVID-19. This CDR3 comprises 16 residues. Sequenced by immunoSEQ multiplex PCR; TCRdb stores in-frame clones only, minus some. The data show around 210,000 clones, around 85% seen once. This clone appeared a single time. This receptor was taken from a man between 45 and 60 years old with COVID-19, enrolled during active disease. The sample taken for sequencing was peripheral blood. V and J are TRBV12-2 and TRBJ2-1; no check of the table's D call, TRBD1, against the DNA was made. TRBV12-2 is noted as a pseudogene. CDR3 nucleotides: TGTGCAAGTCGCTTAGGGACAGGCCGCTCCTACAATGAGCAGTTCTTC. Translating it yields CASRLGTGRSYNEQFF.